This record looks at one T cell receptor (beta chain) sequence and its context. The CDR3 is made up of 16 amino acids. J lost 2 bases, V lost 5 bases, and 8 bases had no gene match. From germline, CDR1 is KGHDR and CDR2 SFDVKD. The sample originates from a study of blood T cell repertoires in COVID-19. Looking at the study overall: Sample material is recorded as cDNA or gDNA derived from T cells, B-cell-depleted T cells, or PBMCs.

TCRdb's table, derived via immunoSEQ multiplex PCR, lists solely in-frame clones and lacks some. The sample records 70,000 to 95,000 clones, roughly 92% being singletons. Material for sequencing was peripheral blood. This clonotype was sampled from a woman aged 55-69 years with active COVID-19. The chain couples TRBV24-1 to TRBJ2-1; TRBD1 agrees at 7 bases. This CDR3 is CATSARRQGAYNEQFF. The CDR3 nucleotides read TGTGCCACCAGTGCAAGAAGACAGGGTGCCTACAATGAGCAGTTCTTC.